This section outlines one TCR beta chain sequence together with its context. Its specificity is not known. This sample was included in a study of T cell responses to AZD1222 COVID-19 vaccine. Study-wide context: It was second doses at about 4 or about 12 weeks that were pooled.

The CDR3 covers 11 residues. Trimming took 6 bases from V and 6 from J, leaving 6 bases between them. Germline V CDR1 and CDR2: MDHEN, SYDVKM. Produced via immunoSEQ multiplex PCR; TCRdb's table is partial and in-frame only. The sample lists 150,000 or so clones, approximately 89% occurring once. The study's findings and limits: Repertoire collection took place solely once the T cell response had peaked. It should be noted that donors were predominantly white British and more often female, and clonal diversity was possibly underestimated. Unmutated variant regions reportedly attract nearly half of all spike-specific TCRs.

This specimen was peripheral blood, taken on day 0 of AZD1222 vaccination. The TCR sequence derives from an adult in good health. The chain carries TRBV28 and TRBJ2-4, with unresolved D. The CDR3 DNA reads TGTGCCAGCAGCATCATAAACATTCAGTACTTC. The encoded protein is CASSIINIQYF.